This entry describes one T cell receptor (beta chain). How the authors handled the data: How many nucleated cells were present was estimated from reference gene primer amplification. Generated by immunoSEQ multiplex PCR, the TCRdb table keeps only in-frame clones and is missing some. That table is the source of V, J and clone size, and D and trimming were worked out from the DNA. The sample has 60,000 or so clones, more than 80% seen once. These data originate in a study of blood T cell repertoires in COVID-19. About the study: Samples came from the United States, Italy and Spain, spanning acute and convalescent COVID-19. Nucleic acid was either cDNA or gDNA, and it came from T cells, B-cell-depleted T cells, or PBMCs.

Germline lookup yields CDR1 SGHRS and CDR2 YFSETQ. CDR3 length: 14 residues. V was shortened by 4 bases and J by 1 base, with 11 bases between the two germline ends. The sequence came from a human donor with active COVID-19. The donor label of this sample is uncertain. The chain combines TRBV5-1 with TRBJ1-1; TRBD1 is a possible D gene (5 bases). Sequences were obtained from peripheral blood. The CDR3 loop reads CASSPTGENTEAFF. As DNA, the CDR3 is TGCGCCAGCAGCCCCACAGGCGAGAACACTGAAGCTTTCTTT.